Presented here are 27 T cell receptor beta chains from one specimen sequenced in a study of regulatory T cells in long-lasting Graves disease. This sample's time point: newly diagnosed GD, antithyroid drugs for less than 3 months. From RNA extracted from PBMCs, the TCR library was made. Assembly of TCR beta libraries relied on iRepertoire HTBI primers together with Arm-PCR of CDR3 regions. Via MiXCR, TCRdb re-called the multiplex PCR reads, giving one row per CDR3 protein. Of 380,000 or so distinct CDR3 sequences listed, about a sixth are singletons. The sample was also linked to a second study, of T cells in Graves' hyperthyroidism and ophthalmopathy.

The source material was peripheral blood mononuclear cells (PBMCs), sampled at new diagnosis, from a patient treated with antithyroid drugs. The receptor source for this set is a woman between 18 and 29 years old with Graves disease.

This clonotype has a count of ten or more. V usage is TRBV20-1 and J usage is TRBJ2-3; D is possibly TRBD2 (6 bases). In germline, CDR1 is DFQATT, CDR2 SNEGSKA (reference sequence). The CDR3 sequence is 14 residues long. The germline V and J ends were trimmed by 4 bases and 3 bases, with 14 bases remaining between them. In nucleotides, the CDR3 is TGCAGTGCTACCGGGGGTAGCGTTACAGATACGCAGTATTTT. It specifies CSATGGSVTDTQYF.

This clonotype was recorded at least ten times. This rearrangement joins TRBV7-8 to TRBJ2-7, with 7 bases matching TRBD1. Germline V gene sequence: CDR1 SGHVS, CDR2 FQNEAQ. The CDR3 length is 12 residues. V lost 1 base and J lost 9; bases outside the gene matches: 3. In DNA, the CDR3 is TGTGCCAGCAGCTTAGAGACAGGGCGGCAGTACTTC. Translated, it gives CASSLETGRQYF.

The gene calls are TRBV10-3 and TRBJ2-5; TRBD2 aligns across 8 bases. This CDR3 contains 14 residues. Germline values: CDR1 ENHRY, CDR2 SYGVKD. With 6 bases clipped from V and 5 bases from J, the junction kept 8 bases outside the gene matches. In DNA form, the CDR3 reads TGTGCCATCAGACGGGGGGGGGGCTCGGAGACCCAGTACTTC. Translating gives CAIRRGGGSETQYF.

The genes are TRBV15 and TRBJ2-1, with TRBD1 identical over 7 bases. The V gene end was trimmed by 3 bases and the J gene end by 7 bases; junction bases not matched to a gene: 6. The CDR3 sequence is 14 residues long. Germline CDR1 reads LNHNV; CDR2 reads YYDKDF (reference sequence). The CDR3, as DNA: TGTGCCACCAGCAGGTACAGGGGAACTAATGAGCAGTTCTTC. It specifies CATSRYRGTNEQFF.

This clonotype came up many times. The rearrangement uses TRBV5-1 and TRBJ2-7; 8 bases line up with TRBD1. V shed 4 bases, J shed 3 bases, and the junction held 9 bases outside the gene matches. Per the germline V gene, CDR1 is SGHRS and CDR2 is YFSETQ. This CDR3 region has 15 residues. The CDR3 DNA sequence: TGCGCCAGCAGCCTGGATGGACAGGGTGGCTACGAGCAGTACTTC. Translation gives CASSLDGQGGYEQYF.

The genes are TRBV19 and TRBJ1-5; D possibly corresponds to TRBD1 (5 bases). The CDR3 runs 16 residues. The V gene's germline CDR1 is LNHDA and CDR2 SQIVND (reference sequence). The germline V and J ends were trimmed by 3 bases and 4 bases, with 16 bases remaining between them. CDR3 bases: TGTGCCAGTAGTATTGGGTCCGGACAAAGAAATCAGCCCCAGCATTTT. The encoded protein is CASSIGSGQRNQPQHF.

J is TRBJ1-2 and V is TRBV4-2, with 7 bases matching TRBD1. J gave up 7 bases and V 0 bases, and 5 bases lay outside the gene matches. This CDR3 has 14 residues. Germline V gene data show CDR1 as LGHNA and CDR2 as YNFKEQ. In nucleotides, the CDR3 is TGTGCCAGCAGCCAAGACAGGGGGATCGGTGGCTACACCTTC. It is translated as CASSQDRGIGGYTF.

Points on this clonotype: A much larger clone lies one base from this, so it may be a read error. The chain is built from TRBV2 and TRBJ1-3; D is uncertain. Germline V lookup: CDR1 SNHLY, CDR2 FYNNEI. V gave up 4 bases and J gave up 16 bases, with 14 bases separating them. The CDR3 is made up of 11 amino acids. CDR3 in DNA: TGTGCCAGCAGTGCGCAGGAGGCCCAGTATTTT. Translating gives CASSAQEAQYF.

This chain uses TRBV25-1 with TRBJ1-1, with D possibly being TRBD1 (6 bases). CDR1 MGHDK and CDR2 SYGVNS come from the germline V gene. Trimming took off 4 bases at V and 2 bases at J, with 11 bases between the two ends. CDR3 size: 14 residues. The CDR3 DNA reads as TGTGCCAGCAGTGCCTCAGGGGTTAACACTGAAGCTTTCTTT. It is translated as CASSASGVNTEAFF.

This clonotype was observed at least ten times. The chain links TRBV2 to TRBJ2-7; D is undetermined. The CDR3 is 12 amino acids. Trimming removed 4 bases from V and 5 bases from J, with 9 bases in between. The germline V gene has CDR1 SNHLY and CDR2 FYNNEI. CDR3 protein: CASSGSGNEQYF. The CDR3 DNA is TGTGCCAGCAGTGGCTCTGGGAACGAGCAGTACTTC.

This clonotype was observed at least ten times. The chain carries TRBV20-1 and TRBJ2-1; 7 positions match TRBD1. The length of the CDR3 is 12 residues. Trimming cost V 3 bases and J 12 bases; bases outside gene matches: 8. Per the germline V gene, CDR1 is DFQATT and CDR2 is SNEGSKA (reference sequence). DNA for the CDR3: TGCAGTGCTAGTCTACTCCGGGACAGGCAGTTCTTC. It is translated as CSASLLRDRQFF.

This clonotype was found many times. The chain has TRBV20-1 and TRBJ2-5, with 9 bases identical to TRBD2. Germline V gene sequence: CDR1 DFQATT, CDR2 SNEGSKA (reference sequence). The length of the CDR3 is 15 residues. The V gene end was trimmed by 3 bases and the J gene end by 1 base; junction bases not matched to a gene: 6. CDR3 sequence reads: CSASPQRGVQETQYF. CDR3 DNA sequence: TGCAGTGCTAGCCCCCAGCGGGGGGTCCAAGAGACCCAGTACTTC.

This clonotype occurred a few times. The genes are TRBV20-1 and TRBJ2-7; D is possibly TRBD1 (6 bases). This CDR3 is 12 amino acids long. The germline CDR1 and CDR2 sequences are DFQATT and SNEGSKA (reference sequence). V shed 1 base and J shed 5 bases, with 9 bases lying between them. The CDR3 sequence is CSARAGQHEQYF. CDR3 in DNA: TGCAGTGCTAGAGCCGGACAGCACGAGCAGTACTTC.

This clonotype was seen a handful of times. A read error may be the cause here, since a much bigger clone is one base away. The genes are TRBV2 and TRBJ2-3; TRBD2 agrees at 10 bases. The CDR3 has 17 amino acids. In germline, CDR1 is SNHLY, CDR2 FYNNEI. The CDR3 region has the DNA TGTGCCAGCACCTTTTCTCAACTAGCGGGAAGGTCAGATACGCGGTATTTT. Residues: CASTFSQLAGRSDTRYF.

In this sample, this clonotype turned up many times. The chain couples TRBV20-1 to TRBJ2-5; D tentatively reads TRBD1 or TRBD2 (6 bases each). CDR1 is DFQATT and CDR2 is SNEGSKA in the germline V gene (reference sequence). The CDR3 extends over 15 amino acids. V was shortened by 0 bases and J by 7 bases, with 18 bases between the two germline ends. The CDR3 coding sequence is TGCAGTGCTAGAGATCTGGGGGGCCCGCAGCGGACCCAGTACTTC. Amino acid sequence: CSARDLGGPQRTQYF.

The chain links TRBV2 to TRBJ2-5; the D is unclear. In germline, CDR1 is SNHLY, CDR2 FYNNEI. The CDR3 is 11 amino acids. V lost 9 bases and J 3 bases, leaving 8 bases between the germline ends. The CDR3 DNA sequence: TGTGCCAGAACGAAGGAAGAGACCCAGTACTTC. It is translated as CARTKEETQYF.

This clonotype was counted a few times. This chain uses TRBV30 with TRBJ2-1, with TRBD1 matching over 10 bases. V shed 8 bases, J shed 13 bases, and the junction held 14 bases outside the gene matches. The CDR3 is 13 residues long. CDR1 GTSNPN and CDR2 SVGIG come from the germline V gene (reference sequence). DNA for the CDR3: TGTGCCGGTGGGGACAGGGGCGCAACGAAACAGTTCTTC. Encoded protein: CAGGDRGATKQFF.

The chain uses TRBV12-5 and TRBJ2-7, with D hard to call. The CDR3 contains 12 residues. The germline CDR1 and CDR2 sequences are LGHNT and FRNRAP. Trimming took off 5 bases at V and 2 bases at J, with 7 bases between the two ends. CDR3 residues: CASGPDTYEQYF. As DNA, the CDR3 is TGTGCTAGTGGTCCCGATACCTACGAGCAGTACTTC.

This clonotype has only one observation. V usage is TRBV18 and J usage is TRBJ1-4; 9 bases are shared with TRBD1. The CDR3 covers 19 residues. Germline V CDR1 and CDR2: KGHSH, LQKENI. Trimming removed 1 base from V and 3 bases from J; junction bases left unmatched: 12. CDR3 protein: CASSPRQGQGKSANEKLFF. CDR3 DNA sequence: TGTGCCAGCTCACCACGCCAAGGACAGGGGAAATCAGCTAATGAAAAACTGTTTTTT.

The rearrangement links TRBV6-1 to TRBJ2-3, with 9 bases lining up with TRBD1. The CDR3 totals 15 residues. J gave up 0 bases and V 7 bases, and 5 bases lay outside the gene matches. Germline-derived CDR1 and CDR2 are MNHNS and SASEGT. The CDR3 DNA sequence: TGTGCCAGCATCAGACAGGGGGTTAGCACAGATACGCAGTATTTT. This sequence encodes CASIRQGVSTDTQYF.

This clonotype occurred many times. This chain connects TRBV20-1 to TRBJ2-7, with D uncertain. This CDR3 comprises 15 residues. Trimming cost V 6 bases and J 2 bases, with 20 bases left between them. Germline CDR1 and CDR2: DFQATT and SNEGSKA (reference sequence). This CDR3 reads CSAPPLRPSPYEQYF. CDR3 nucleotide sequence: TGCAGTGCCCCACCCCTCCGACCATCGCCCTACGAGCAGTACTTC.

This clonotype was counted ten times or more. The CDR3 region has the DNA TGTGCCAGCAGCTCCCCGGGACAGGGCACTGAAGCTTTCTTT. This gives the protein CASSSPGQGTEAFF. The chain recombines TRBV11-2 with TRBJ1-1; TRBD1 matches at 9 bases. Germline CDR1 SGHAT, CDR2 FQNNGV. The length of the CDR3 is 14 residues. J was trimmed by 4 bases and V by 4 bases; bases with no gene match: 4.

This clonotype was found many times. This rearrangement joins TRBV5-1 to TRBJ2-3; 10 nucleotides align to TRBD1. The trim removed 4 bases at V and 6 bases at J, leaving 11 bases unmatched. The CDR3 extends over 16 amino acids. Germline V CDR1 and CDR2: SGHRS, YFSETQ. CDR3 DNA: TGCGCCAGCAGCGGGGGGACAGGGGACTCATTGGATACGCAGTATTTT. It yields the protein CASSGGTGDSLDTQYF.

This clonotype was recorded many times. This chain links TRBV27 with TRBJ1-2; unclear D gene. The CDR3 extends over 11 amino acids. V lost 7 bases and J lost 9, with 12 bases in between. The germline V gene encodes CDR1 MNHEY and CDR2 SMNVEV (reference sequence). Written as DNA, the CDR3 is TGTGCCAGCAATGAGTCGGGGAGCTACACCTTC. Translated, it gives CASNESGSYTF.

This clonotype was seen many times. The CDR3 sequence is CASSPVAGGSYEQYF. The CDR3 nucleotides read TGTGCCAGCAGCCCTGTGGCAGGGGGTTCCTACGAGCAGTACTTC. The chain carries TRBV12-3 or TRBV12-4 and TRBJ2-7; 7 positions agree with TRBD1. V was clipped by 6 bases and J by 1 base; unmatched bases: 9. This CDR3 has 15 amino acids.

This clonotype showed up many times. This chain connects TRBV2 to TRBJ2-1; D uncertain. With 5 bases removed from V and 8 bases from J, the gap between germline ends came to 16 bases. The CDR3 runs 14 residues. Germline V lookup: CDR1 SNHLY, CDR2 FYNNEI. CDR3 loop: CASSLEVSLDEQFF. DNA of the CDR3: TGTGCCAGCAGTCTCGAAGTTAGTTTGGATGAGCAGTTCTTC.

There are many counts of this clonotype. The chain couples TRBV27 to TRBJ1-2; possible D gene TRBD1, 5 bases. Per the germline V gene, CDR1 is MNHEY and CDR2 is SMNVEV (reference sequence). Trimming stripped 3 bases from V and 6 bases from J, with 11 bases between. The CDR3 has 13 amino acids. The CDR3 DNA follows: TGTGCCAGCAGTTTCGGGGGTGGTGATGGCTACACCTTC. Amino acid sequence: CASSFGGGDGYTF.